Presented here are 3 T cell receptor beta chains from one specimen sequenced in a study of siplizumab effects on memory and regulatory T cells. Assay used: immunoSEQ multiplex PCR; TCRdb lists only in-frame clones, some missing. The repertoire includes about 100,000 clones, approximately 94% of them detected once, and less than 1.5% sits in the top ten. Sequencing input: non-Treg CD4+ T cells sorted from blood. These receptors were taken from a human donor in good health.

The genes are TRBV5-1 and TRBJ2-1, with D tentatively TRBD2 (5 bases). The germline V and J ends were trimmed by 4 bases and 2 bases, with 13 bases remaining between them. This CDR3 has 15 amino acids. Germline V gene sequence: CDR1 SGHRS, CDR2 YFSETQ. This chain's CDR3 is CASSSGTLTYNEQFF. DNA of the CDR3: TGCGCCAGCAGCAGCGGTACTCTTACCTACAATGAGCAGTTCTTC.

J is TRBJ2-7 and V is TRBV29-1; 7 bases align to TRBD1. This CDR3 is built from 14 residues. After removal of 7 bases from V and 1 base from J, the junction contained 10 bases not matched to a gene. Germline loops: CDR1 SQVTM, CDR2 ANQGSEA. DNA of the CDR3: TGCAGCGCTAGGGACAGCGAGATTTCCTACGAGCAGTACTTC. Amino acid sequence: CSARDSEISYEQYF.

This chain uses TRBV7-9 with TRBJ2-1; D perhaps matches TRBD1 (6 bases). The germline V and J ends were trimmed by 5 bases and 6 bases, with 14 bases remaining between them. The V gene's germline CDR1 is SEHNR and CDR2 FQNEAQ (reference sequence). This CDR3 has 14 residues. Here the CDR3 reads CASSARGLGNEQFF. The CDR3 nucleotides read TGTGCCAGCAGCGCCAGGGGATTGGGCAATGAGCAGTTCTTC.